This entry lists 31 T cell receptor beta chains sequenced from one sample in a study of CD8 T cells in ankylosing spondylitis (TCRdb year 2017). The library was obtained by 5' RACE. The listed sequencing device is Illumina HiSeq 2500. The raw public data were reprocessed by TCRdb itself: fastp quality trimming at Q25, MiXCR clonotype calling, in-frame beta chains only. Each CDR3 protein appears once, grouped with its most common genes and DNA. Within this sample are 220,000 or so distinct CDR3 sequences, with roughly a tenth of them counted one time only. The top ten clones comprise about 19% of the sample. Sequenced sample: blood, either unsorted or a sorted T cell fraction (not recorded which). The receptors shown here come from a male donor with ankylosing spondylitis or in good health (not recorded which).

This clonotype appeared many times. This rearrangement joins TRBV12-3 or TRBV12-4 to TRBJ2-3, with 7 positions matching TRBD2. The length of the CDR3 is 13 residues. The chain's CDR3 is CADRAGGTDTQYF. Written as DNA, the CDR3 is TGTGCTGACCGGGCGGGGGGCACAGATACGCAGTATTTT.

This clonotype was counted many times. The CDR3 sequence: CASTFTTGGSAFF. CDR3 DNA sequence: TGCGCCAGCACCTTCACGACAGGGGGCTCTGCTTTCTTT. This rearrangement joins TRBV5-1 to TRBJ1-1; 10 bases agree with TRBD1. Germline V gives CDR1 SGHRS, CDR2 YFSETQ. Trimming cost V 6 bases and J 11 bases; bases outside gene matches: 10. The length of the CDR3 is 13 residues.

This clonotype was found many times. The chain recombines TRBV7-2 with TRBJ2-2; possible D gene TRBD2, 6 bases. Germline CDR1 is SGHTA and CDR2 is FQGNSA. V lost 3 bases and J lost 3, with 11 bases in between. CDR3 length: 15 amino acids. CDR3 coding DNA: TGTGCCAGCAGCTTTGGGGGGTCGGACACCGGGGAGCTGTTTTTT. This gives the protein CASSFGGSDTGELFF.

In its sample, this clonotype was seen many times. The rearrangement links TRBV5-1 to TRBJ1-1, with D unresolved. V lost 1 base, J lost 0 bases, and 13 bases lay in between. This CDR3 has 16 residues. Looked up from germline, CDR1 is SGHRS and CDR2 is YFSETQ. The CDR3 spells CASSLSGGSMNTEAFF. Written as DNA, the CDR3 is TGCGCCAGCAGCTTGTCTGGCGGGAGCATGAACACTGAAGCTTTCTTT.

This clonotype was seen repeatedly, ten times or more. The rearrangement uses TRBV6-1 and TRBJ1-2; possibly TRBD1 for D (5 bases). CDR3 length: 14 amino acids. Per germline, CDR1 MNHNS and CDR2 SASEGT. V lost 7 bases, J lost 2 bases, and 14 bases lay in between. The CDR3 DNA sequence: TGTGCCAGCAATCCAAATCAGGGAAACTATGGCTACACCTTC. It codes for CASNPNQGNYGYTF.

The sample holds many counts of this clonotype. The genes are TRBV5-5 and TRBJ2-5, with 10 bases identical to TRBD1. Germline-derived CDR1 and CDR2 are SGHKS and YYEKEE (reference sequence). Unmatched junction bases numbered 7, after V lost 3 bases and J lost 5 bases. The CDR3 has 15 residues. The CDR3 bases are TGTGCCAGCAGCTGGGGACAGGGGACTGGGGAGACCCAGTACTTC. Translating gives CASSWGQGTGETQYF.

This clonotype was observed many times. The rearrangement uses TRBV7-9 and TRBJ1-6; D gene unclear. Germline V lookup: CDR1 SEHNR, CDR2 FQNEAQ (reference sequence). The V end was cut by 1 base, the J end by 10 bases, with 8 bases between. The CDR3 runs 13 residues. CDR3 region: CASSLGTDSPLHF. In DNA, the CDR3 is TGTGCCAGCAGCTTAGGAACAGACTCACCCCTCCACTTT.

This clonotype was counted many times. This chain links TRBV5-1 with TRBJ1-4; 7 nucleotides agree with TRBD1. Germline-derived CDR1 and CDR2 are SGHRS and YFSETQ. Trimming removed 5 bases from V and 7 bases from J; junction bases left unmatched: 11. The CDR3 totals 15 residues. Here the CDR3 DNA reads TGCGCCAGCAGGTCGGCGGCAGGGGGTGGTGAAAAACTGTTTTTT. Translating it yields CASRSAAGGGEKLFF.

The V call is TRBV2, the J call TRBJ2-3; 9 bases fit TRBD1. The CDR3 totals 16 residues. In germline, CDR1 is SNHLY, CDR2 FYNNEI. The V segment lost 5 bases and the J segment 3 bases; nucleotides outside the gene matches: 9. CDR3 nucleotides: TGTGCCAGCAGTCACAACCGGGACAGGGAAACAGATACGCAGTATTTT. It translates to CASSHNRDRETDTQYF.

This clonotype was counted only a few times. This sequence joins TRBV7-3 and TRBJ2-3; perhaps TRBD1 as D (6 bases). The CDR3 has 16 residues. Looked up from germline, CDR1 is SGHTA and CDR2 is FQGTGA. V was trimmed by 5 bases and J by 1 base, leaving 16 bases between them. DNA for the CDR3: TGTGCCAGCAGCCTAAACACAGGGAAGGGCACAGATACGCAGTATTTT. Translating it yields CASSLNTGKGTDTQYF.

This clonotype was counted at least ten times. The chain has TRBV20-1 and TRBJ2-5; 9 nucleotides agree with TRBD2. The CDR3 is 15 residues long. Trimming cost V 0 bases and J 4 bases; bases outside gene matches: 6. The germline CDR1 and CDR2 sequences are DFQATT and SNEGSKA (reference sequence). The CDR3: CSARDPGLALETQYF. For the CDR3, the DNA is TGCAGTGCTAGAGATCCGGGACTAGCTCTAGAGACCCAGTACTTC.

There are a few counts of this clonotype. The chain is built from TRBV3-1 and TRBJ2-7, with 13 positions matching TRBD2. With 4 bases clipped from V and 2 bases from J, the junction kept 5 bases outside the gene matches. This CDR3 contains 16 residues. Germline assignment: CDR1 LGHDT and CDR2 YNNKEL (reference sequence). The CDR3 DNA reads TGTGCCAGCAGCCTCGACGGGACTAGCGGGGCCTACGAGCAGTACTTC. Translation gives CASSLDGTSGAYEQYF.

This clonotype was seen ten or more times. This chain joins TRBV2 and TRBJ1-2; weak D call: TRBD1 (5 bases). The germline gives CDR1 SNHLY, CDR2 FYNNEI. This CDR3 comprises 14 residues. The germline V and J ends were trimmed by 4 bases and 1 base, with 10 bases remaining between them. The CDR3 DNA reads TGTGCCAGCAGTGTGGGACGCGTTAACTATGGCTACACCTTC. Its protein product is CASSVGRVNYGYTF.

There are a few counts of this clonotype. The V and J genes are TRBV7-2 and TRBJ2-7; D unresolved. This CDR3 has 14 amino acids. The germline V and J ends were trimmed by 5 bases and 2 bases, with 13 bases remaining between them. CDR1 SGHTA and CDR2 FQGNSA come from the germline V gene. Here the CDR3 reads CASSPPRVPYEQYF. The DNA for the CDR3 is TGTGCCAGCAGCCCCCCGCGTGTCCCCTACGAGCAGTACTTC.

Many counts were recorded for this clonotype. This chain links TRBV11-2 with TRBJ1-3, with D uncertain. Trimming took 1 base from V and 6 from J, leaving 7 bases between them. Germline values: CDR1 SGHAT, CDR2 FQNNGV. CDR3 length: 13 amino acids. CDR3 DNA sequence: TGTGCCAGCAGCTTAGCGTCCGTAAACACCATATATTTT. Its translation is CASSLASVNTIYF.

This clonotype was counted at least ten times. The gene calls are TRBV20-1 and TRBJ2-7, with 8 bases that match TRBD1. This CDR3 has 16 residues. CDR1 is DFQATT, CDR2 SNEGSKA, per germline (reference sequence). V lost 3 bases, J lost 1 base, and 11 bases stayed unmatched. In DNA, the CDR3 is TGCAGTGCTAGGTCGGTTGAACAGGGGGATTCCTACGAGCAGTACTTC. It is translated as CSARSVEQGDSYEQYF.

The sample holds many counts of this clonotype. The chain combines TRBV5-1 with TRBJ2-2; 7 positions match TRBD2. This CDR3 comprises 15 residues. Trimming took 2 bases from V and 0 from J; bases not matched to a gene: 1. CDR1 is SGHRS, CDR2 YFSETQ, per germline. The CDR3 nucleotides read TGCGCCAGCAGCTTAAGCGGGACGAACACCGGGGAGCTGTTTTTT. It specifies CASSLSGTNTGELFF.

This sequence joins TRBV12-3 or TRBV12-4 and TRBJ1-3; possible D gene TRBD1, 5 bases. This CDR3 region has 15 residues. Trimming stripped 3 bases from V and 3 bases from J, with 12 bases between. The CDR3 DNA reads TGTGCCAGCAGTTTGGGACTTTATGTTGGAAACACCATATATTTT. The encoded protein is CASSLGLYVGNTIYF.

In its sample, this clonotype was seen many times. The chain carries TRBV28 and TRBJ2-2; unclear D gene. Trimming stripped 11 bases from V and 1 base from J, with 8 bases between. The germline V gene has CDR1 MDHEN and CDR2 SYDVKM. The CDR3 is 12 residues long. CDR3 sequence reads: CAAARNTGELFF. CDR3 in DNA: TGTGCCGCCGCCCGGAACACCGGGGAGCTGTTTTTT.

This clonotype was observed many times. The chain uses TRBV15 and TRBJ1-5; no definite D call. V was pared by 0 bases and J by 4 bases, with 10 bases between. Germline V CDR1 and CDR2: LNHNV, YYDKDF (reference sequence). CDR3 length: 15 residues. The CDR3 spells CATSRELLENQPQHF. CDR3 DNA sequence: TGTGCCACCAGCAGAGAACTGTTGGAGAATCAGCCCCAGCATTTT.

J is TRBJ2-7 and V is TRBV14; no clear D. The germline gives CDR1 SGHDN, CDR2 FVKESK. V lost 4 bases, J lost 6 bases, and 13 bases lay in between. This CDR3 has 13 amino acids. This chain's CDR3 is CASSPSWSGEQYF. The CDR3, as DNA: TGTGCCAGCAGCCCCTCCTGGAGTGGCGAGCAGTACTTC.

This clonotype was recorded many times. The chain is built from TRBV5-1 and TRBJ2-7; 11 bases fit TRBD1. Germline-derived CDR1 and CDR2 are SGHRS and YFSETQ. The junction had 2 bases not matched to a gene; V was cut back by 0 bases and J by 3 bases. There are 15 residues in the CDR3. CDR3 DNA sequence: TGCGCCAGCAGCTTGGGGACAGGGGGCGGCTACGAGCAGTACTTC. This codes for CASSLGTGGGYEQYF.

This clonotype was found many times. The gene calls are TRBV18 and TRBJ1-1, with D maybe TRBD1 (6 bases). Trimming pared 5 bases from V and 3 bases from J, leaving 13 bases between. The CDR3 extends over 14 amino acids. Germline V gene sequence: CDR1 KGHSH, CDR2 LQKENI. The CDR3 protein is CASSSSTGYTEAFF. The DNA for the CDR3 is TGTGCCAGCTCATCATCTACAGGGTACACTGAAGCTTTCTTT.

There are many counts of this clonotype. The rearrangement uses TRBV7-2 and TRBJ2-3, with D hard to call. Trimming pared 1 base from V and 4 bases from J, leaving 12 bases between. The CDR3 is 15 amino acids. CDR1 and CDR2 (germline): SGHTA, FQGNSA. CDR3 sequence: CASSLGLGLADTQYF. In DNA, the CDR3 is TGTGCCAGCAGCTTAGGGCTAGGTCTGGCAGATACGCAGTATTTT.

The chain employs TRBV2 and TRBJ2-1, with unresolved D. Germline lookup yields CDR1 SNHLY and CDR2 FYNNEI. Trimming left V 7 bases short and J 4 bases short, with 14 bases between. The CDR3 contains 14 residues. CDR3 in DNA: TGTGCCAGCAAGGAAGGCGTGCAGTACAATGAGCAGTTCTTC. Encoded protein: CASKEGVQYNEQFF. Variable domain in full (rest from reference TRBV2 and TRBJ2-1): EPEVTQTPSHQVTQMGQEVILRCVPISNHLYFYWYRQILGQKVEFLVSFYNNEISEKSEIFDDQFSVERPDGSNFTLKIRSTKLEDSAMYFCASKEGVQYNEQFFGPGTRLTVL.

As to this clonotype: This sequence may be a read error, since a much larger clone differs from it by one base. The rearrangement uses TRBV20-1 and TRBJ2-3; D possibly corresponds to TRBD1 (5 bases). This CDR3 comprises 15 residues. V was shortened by 0 bases and J by 1 base, with 11 bases between the two germline ends. Per the germline V gene, CDR1 is DFQATT and CDR2 is SNEGSKA (reference sequence). CDR3 residues: CSARDPWGRTDTQYF. The CDR3 nucleotides read TGCAGTGCTAGAGATCCATGGGGCCGCACAGATACGCAGTATTTT.

This CDR3 reads CASSPRARGLYSYEQYF. The CDR3 DNA is TGTGCCAGCAGCCCCCGGGCCCGCGGGCTATACTCCTACGAGCAGTACTTC. The chain recombines TRBV9 with TRBJ2-7; D perhaps matches TRBD2 (5 bases). The V end was cut by 4 bases, the J end by 0 bases, with 20 bases between. Germline V gene lookup returns CDR1 SGDLS and CDR2 YYNGEE. This CDR3 contains 17 residues.

With regard to this clonotype: It may be a read error: a sequence one base away is much more abundant. V and J are TRBV29-1 and TRBJ1-2, with 12 bases identical to TRBD1. This CDR3 comprises 15 residues. The germline V gene has CDR1 SQVTM and CDR2 ANQGSEA. In DNA form, the CDR3 reads TGCAACGTTGAAGATCCCGGGACAGGGGGCCATGGCTACACCTTC. Protein sequence: CNVEDPGTGGHGYTF.

This clonotype has a count of ten or more. The chain joins TRBV4-2 to TRBJ2-2; TRBD1 is a possible D gene (6 bases). CDR3 length equals 15 residues. Per germline, CDR1 LGHNA and CDR2 YNFKEQ. Trimming stripped 1 base from V and 4 bases from J, with 10 bases between. CDR3 sequence (DNA): TGTGCCAGCAGCCAAGTCGGGACATCCACCGGGGAGCTGTTTTTT. Its protein product is CASSQVGTSTGELFF.

The genes are TRBV28 and TRBJ1-1, with D perhaps matching TRBD1 (6 bases). Between the trimmed V and J ends, which lost 5 bases and 11 bases, there was a span of 12 bases. The germline V gene encodes CDR1 MDHEN and CDR2 SYDVKM. The CDR3 is 11 residues long. CDR3 nucleotide sequence: TGTGCCAGCAGTCCGACAGGCGTCGCTTTCTTT. This sequence encodes CASSPTGVAFF.

This clonotype has at least ten counts. The rearrangement uses TRBV7-8 and TRBJ2-1; 8 bases agree with TRBD2. The germline CDR1 and CDR2 sequences are SGHVS and FQNEAQ. The CDR3 totals 16 residues. The V segment lost 0 bases and the J segment 2 bases; nucleotides outside the gene matches: 3. CDR3 sequence: CASSLAAGGAYNEQFF. The CDR3 bases are TGTGCCAGCAGCTTAGCGGCGGGGGGCGCCTACAATGAGCAGTTCTTC.